This T cell receptor (beta chain) derives from a study of neurological immune-mediated disorders. PBMCs numbering 2 million and stored at -80 C yielded the unsorted libraries. This clonotype came up many times. The antigen is unknown. Study-wide results and caveats: Neither clinical nor MRI features were found to be associated with the multiple sclerosis repertoire cluster. The greatest TCR clonal expansion occurred in HTLV-1-associated myelopathy and the least in multiple sclerosis, which fell below healthy controls.

CDR3 length: 13 amino acids. Germline-derived CDR1 and CDR2 are SGHRS and YFSETQ. J gave up 5 bases and V 4 bases, and 5 bases lay outside the gene matches. Via MiXCR, TCRdb re-called the 5' RACE reads, giving one row per CDR3 protein. The top ten clones hold around 2.7% of a sample with roughly 100,000 distinct CDR3 sequences, 3% to 4.5% of them seen once. The chain joins TRBV5-1 to TRBJ1-1; 7 bases fit TRBD1. Sequencing was done on a sample of PBMCs. The sequence derives from a woman aged 50 to 60 with multiple sclerosis. The CDR3 reads CASSPGQRTEAFF. The CDR3 bases are TGCGCCAGCAGCCCGGGACAGCGGACTGAAGCTTTCTTT.